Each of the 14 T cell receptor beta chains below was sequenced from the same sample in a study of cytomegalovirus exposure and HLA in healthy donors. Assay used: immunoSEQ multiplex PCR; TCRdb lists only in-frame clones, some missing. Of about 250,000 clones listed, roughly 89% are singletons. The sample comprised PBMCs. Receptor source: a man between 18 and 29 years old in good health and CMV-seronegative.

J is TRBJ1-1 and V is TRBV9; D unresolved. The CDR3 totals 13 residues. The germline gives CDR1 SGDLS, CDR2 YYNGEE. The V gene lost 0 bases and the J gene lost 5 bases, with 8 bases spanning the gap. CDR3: CASSVVPGTEAFF. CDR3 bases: TGTGCCAGCAGCGTAGTCCCGGGTACTGAAGCTTTCTTT.

The CDR3 spells CSVEASGRGETQYF. The CDR3, as DNA: TGCAGCGTTGAGGCTAGCGGGAGAGGGGAGACCCAGTACTTC. This chain connects TRBV29-1 to TRBJ2-5; 10 nucleotides align to TRBD2. Germline CDR1 is SQVTM and CDR2 is ANQGSEA. The length of the CDR3 is 14 residues. Trimming cost V 3 bases and J 5 bases; bases outside gene matches: 6.

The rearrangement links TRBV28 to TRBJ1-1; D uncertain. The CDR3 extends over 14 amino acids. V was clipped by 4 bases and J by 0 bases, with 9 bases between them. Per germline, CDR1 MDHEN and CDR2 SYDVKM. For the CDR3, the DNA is TGTGCCAGCAGTTCGGGAGGCTTGAACACTGAAGCTTTCTTT. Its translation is CASSSGGLNTEAFF.

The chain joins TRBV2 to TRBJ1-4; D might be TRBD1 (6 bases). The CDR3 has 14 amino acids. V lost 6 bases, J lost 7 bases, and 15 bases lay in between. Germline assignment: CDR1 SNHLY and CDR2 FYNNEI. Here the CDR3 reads CASRRGGLGEKLFF. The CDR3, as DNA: TGTGCCAGCAGACGGGGGGGGCTGGGTGAAAAACTGTTTTTT. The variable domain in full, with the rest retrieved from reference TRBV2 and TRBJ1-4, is EPEVTQTPSHQVTQMGQEVILRCVPISNHLYFYWYRQILGQKVEFLVSFYNNEISEKSEIFDDQFSVERPDGSNFTLKIRSTKLEDSAMYFCASRRGGLGEKLFFGSGTQLSVL.

Written as DNA, the CDR3 is TGTGCCAGCAGAAGGACAGATAATTCACCCCTCCACTTT. Translation gives CASRRTDNSPLHF. The genes are TRBV6-6 and TRBJ1-6, with a weak D call TRBD1 (6 bases). Trimming removed 6 bases from V and 5 bases from J, with 8 bases in between. The CDR3 has 13 residues. CDR1 is MNHNY, CDR2 SVGAGI, per germline (reference sequence).

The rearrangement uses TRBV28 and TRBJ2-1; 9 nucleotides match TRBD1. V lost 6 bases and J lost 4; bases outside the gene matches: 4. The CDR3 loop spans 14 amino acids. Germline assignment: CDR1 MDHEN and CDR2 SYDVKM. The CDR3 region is CASRDRGLYNEQFF. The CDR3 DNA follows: TGTGCCAGCAGAGACAGGGGGTTATACAATGAGCAGTTCTTC.

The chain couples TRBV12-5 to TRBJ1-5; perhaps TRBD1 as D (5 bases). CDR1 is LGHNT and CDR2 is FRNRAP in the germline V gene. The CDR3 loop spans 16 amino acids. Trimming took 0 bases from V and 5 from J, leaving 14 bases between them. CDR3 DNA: TGTGCTAGTGGTTTGGTAAACAAGGGACTTTATCAGCCCCAGCATTTT. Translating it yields CASGLVNKGLYQPQHF.

The CDR3 here is CASSKGLADQFF. In DNA, the CDR3 is TGTGCCAGCAGTAAGGGACTAGCGGATCAGTTCTTC. This chain links TRBV28 with TRBJ2-1; 11 nucleotides match TRBD2. The junction had 4 bases not matched to a gene; V was cut back by 5 bases and J by 13 bases. CDR1 is MDHEN and CDR2 is SYDVKM in the germline V gene. This CDR3 spans 12 amino acids.

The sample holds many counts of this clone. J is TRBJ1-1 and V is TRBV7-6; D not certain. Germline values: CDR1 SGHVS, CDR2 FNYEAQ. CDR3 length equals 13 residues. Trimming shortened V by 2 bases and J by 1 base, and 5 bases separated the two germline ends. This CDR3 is CASSLQENTEAFF. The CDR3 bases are TGTGCCAGCAGCTTACAGGAGAACACTGAAGCTTTCTTT.

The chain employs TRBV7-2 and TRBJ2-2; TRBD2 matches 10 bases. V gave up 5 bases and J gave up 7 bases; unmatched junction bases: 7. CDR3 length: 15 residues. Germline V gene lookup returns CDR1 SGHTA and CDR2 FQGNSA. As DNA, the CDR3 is TGTGCCAGCAGCCGTACTAGCGGGGCTGGCGGGGAGCTGTTTTTT. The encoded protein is CASSRTSGAGGELFF.

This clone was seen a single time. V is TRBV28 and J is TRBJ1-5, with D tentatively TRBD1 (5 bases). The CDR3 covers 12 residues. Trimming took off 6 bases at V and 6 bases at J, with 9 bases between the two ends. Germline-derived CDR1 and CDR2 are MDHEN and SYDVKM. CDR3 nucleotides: TGTGCCAGCAGGCGGGGGAGTCAGCCCCAGCATTTT. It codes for CASRRGSQPQHF.

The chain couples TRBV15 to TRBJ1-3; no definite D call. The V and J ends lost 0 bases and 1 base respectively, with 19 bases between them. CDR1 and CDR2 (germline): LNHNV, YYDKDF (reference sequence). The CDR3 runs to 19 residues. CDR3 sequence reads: CATSRDLLGGRASGNTIYF. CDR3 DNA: TGTGCCACCAGCAGAGATCTTCTGGGAGGACGAGCGTCTGGAAACACCATATATTTT.

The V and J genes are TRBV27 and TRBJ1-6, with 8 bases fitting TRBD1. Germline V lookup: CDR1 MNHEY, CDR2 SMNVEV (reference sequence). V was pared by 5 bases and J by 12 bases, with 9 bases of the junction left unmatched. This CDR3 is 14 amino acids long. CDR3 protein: CASSLPTRGQPLHF. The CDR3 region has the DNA TGTGCCAGCAGTCTCCCAACCAGGGGGCAACCCCTCCACTTT.

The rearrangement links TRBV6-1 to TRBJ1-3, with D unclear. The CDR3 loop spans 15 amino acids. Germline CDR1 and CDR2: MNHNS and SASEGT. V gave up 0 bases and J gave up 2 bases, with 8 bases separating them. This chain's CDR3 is CASSEAGVPGNTIYF. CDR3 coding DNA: TGTGCCAGCAGTGAAGCGGGAGTACCTGGAAACACCATATATTTT.